The 17 T cell receptor beta chains below come from one sample, sequenced in a study of cytomegalovirus exposure and HLA in healthy donors. Primers for the PCR totalled 60 Vbeta and 13 Jbeta. Using immunoSEQ multiplex PCR, the repertoire was profiled, and TCRdb retains in-frame clones only, with some absent. Of approximately 97,000 clones listed, about 81% are singletons. Sequencing was carried out using PBMCs. The receptor set was obtained from a woman aged 40-49 years in good health and CMV-seropositive.

V is TRBV6-6 and J is TRBJ1-5; 11 bases agree with TRBD1. CDR3 length equals 16 residues. Germline trimming cut 6 bases from V and 6 bases from J; bases unmatched to any gene: 10. Germline CDR1 MNHNY, CDR2 SVGAGI (reference sequence). The CDR3 protein is CASSPGDRGDSQPQHF. The CDR3 DNA sequence: TGTGCCAGCAGCCCCGGGGACAGGGGGGATAGTCAGCCCCAGCATTTT.

This chain connects TRBV5-4 to TRBJ2-5, with D perhaps TRBD2 (6 bases). The CDR3 contains 13 residues. Trimming left V 4 bases short and J 1 base short, with 8 bases between. Germline V CDR1 and CDR2: SGHNT, YYREEE (reference sequence). CDR3 loop: CASSGDFQETQYF. CDR3 in DNA: TGTGCCAGCAGCGGGGACTTCCAAGAGACCCAGTACTTC. The whole variable domain, filled in from reference TRBV5-4 and TRBJ2-5, reads ETGVTQSPTHLIKTRGQQVTLRCSSQSGHNTVSWYQQALGQGPQFIFQYYREEENGRGNFPPRFSGLQFPNYSSELNVNALELDDSALYLCASSGDFQETQYFGPGTRLLVL.

The chain links TRBV18 to TRBJ2-7; D may be TRBD2 (5 bases). Trimming pared 3 bases from V and 3 bases from J, leaving 9 bases between. This CDR3 spans 13 amino acids. CDR1 and CDR2 from the germline V gene are KGHSH and LQKENI. The CDR3 region is CASSPASFYEQYF. The CDR3 nucleotides read TGTGCCAGCTCACCTGCTAGCTTCTACGAGCAGTACTTC. Full variable domain (remainder filled in from reference TRBV18 and TRBJ2-7): NAGVMQNPRHLVRRRGQEARLRCSPMKGHSHVYWYRQLPEEGLKFMVYLQKENIIDESGMPKERFSAEFPKEGPSILRIQQVVRGDSAAYFCASSPASFYEQYFGPGTRLTVT.

This sequence joins TRBV28 and TRBJ1-2; the match to TRBD1 covers 8 bases. The CDR3 contains 16 residues. J gave up 3 bases and V 6 bases, and 12 bases lay outside the gene matches. CDR1 MDHEN and CDR2 SYDVKM come from the germline V gene. The CDR3 sequence: CASSRDRGPLDYGYTF. CDR3 in DNA: TGTGCCAGCAGCCGCGACAGGGGCCCCCTAGACTATGGCTACACCTTC.

The chain carries TRBV4-1 and TRBJ2-7; 11 positions match TRBD2. J gave up 6 bases and V 1 base, and 11 bases lay outside the gene matches. Looked up from germline, CDR1 is MGHRA and CDR2 is YSYEKL. The CDR3 consists of 17 residues. CDR3 coding DNA: TGCGCCAGCAGCCAAGCCCTGACTAGCGGGATCCAGGGCGAGCAGTACTTC. It encodes CASSQALTSGIQGEQYF.

This chain joins TRBV5-1 and TRBJ2-1; TRBD2 matches 9 bases. The CDR3 length is 16 residues. Looked up from germline, CDR1 is SGHRS and CDR2 is YFSETQ. Trimming took 0 bases from V and 5 from J; bases not matched to a gene: 6. The CDR3 sequence: CASSLDPSGNDNEQFF. The DNA of the CDR3 is TGCGCCAGCAGCTTGGATCCTAGCGGGAATGACAATGAGCAGTTCTTC. Drawing the rest from reference TRBV5-1 and TRBJ2-1, the complete variable domain is KAGVTQTPRYLIKTRGQQVTLSCSPISGHRSVSWYQQTPGQGLQFLFEYFSETQRNKGNFPGRFSGRQFSNSRSEMNVSTLELGDSALYLCASSLDPSGNDNEQFFGPGTRLTVL.

This clone has more than one count but fewer than ten. This sequence joins TRBV5-4 and TRBJ2-3; a possible D gene is TRBD2 (5 bases). V was pared by 1 base and J by 5 bases, with 11 bases between. Germline CDR1 reads SGHNT; CDR2 reads YYREEE (reference sequence). The CDR3 runs 14 residues. CDR3 sequence (DNA): TGTGCCAGCAGCTTGCGGACCGGGGTAGATACGCAGTATTTT. This gives the protein CASSLRTGVDTQYF.

The rearrangement links TRBV5-8 to TRBJ2-1, with TRBD1 as a possible D gene (5 bases). The germline V gene has CDR1 SGHTS and CDR2 YDEGEE. CDR3 size: 15 residues. Trimming pared 3 bases from V and 3 bases from J, leaving 13 bases between. This CDR3 is CASSSRQWYYNEQFF. For the CDR3, the DNA is TGTGCCAGCAGCTCCCGACAGTGGTACTACAATGAGCAGTTCTTC.

The V gene is TRBV19, the J gene TRBJ2-1; 9 bases agree with TRBD2. V gave up 3 bases and J gave up 9 bases; unmatched junction bases: 15. CDR3 length equals 17 residues. Germline assignment: CDR1 LNHDA and CDR2 SQIVND (reference sequence). CDR3 amino acids: CASSMPLGREGKVEQFF. The CDR3 DNA reads as TGTGCCAGTAGTATGCCTTTGGGGCGGGAGGGTAAGGTTGAGCAGTTCTTC.

This clone has only one observation. V and J are TRBV12-5 and TRBJ2-5; the match to TRBD1 covers 9 bases. V shed 0 bases, J shed 5 bases, and the junction held 7 bases outside the gene matches. The CDR3 spans 16 residues. CDR1 and CDR2 from the germline V gene are LGHNT and FRNRAP. This CDR3 is CASGLVTGQGSETQYF. Written as DNA, the CDR3 is TGTGCTAGTGGTTTGGTAACGGGACAGGGATCGGAGACCCAGTACTTC.

The genes are TRBV5-6 and TRBJ2-7; the D gene is possibly TRBD1 (6 bases). CDR1 and CDR2 from the germline V gene are SGHDT and YYEEEE. The CDR3 length is 14 residues. Trimming shortened V by 1 base and J by 6 bases, and 14 bases separated the two germline ends. The CDR3 spells CASSLPQGPGEQYF. For the CDR3, the DNA is TGTGCCAGCAGCTTGCCCCAGGGGCCAGGCGAGCAGTACTTC. The variable domain in full, completed from reference TRBV5-6 and TRBJ2-7, reads DAGVTQSPTHLIKTRGQQVTLRCSPKSGHDTVSWYQQALGQGPQFIFQYYEEEERQRGNFPDRFSGHQFPNYSSELNVNALLLGDSALYLCASSLPQGPGEQYFGPGTRLTVT.

V is TRBV30 and J is TRBJ1-5; no firm D call. The CDR3 is 14 amino acids. V dropped 2 bases and J dropped 0 bases, with 8 bases sitting between them. Germline V gives CDR1 GTSNPN, CDR2 SVGIG (reference sequence). The CDR3 here is CAWSSGASNQPQHF. The CDR3 nucleotides read TGTGCCTGGAGTTCTGGAGCTAGCAATCAGCCCCAGCATTTT.

V usage is TRBV18 and J usage is TRBJ2-1, with 14 bases fitting TRBD2. This CDR3 spans 15 amino acids. V was pared by 4 bases and J by 9 bases, with 5 bases of the junction left unmatched. The germline V gene encodes CDR1 KGHSH and CDR2 LQKENI. The CDR3 reads CASSRGLAGEGEQFF. In DNA, the CDR3 is TGTGCCAGCTCACGGGGACTAGCGGGAGAGGGTGAGCAGTTCTTC.

The chain recombines TRBV6-6 with TRBJ2-3; 13 bases map to TRBD2. V dropped 6 bases and J dropped 5; count of bases not matched to a gene: 8. The CDR3 covers 16 residues. Germline V CDR1 and CDR2: MNHNY, SVGAGI (reference sequence). The DNA for the CDR3 is TGTGCCAGCAGGCCGGGGAGACTAGCGGGAGGAGATACGCAGTATTTT. Translation: CASRPGRLAGGDTQYF.

The chain links TRBV11-1 to TRBJ1-1, with D uncertain. Trimming removed 4 bases at V and 5 bases at J, with 14 bases between. Looked up from germline, CDR1 is SGHAT and CDR2 is FQDESV (reference sequence). The CDR3 contains 14 residues. CDR3 sequence: CASSSDYRGTEAFF. DNA for the CDR3: TGTGCCAGCAGCTCCGATTATAGAGGGACTGAAGCTTTCTTT.

The V and J genes are TRBV6-1 and TRBJ2-3; 13 nucleotides agree with TRBD2. CDR1 is MNHNS and CDR2 is SASEGT in the germline V gene. V lost 0 bases and J lost 1; bases outside the gene matches: 1. The CDR3 loop spans 17 amino acids. CDR3 bases: TGTGCCAGCAGTGAAGCAACTAGCGGGAGGGGCACAGATACGCAGTATTTT. It yields the protein CASSEATSGRGTDTQYF.

This clone was observed a few times. The rearrangement joins TRBV2 to TRBJ1-5; no clear D gene. The germline V and J ends were trimmed by 4 bases and 6 bases, with 13 bases remaining between them. This CDR3 region has 14 residues. CDR1 and CDR2 from the germline V gene are SNHLY and FYNNEI. The DNA for the CDR3 is TGTGCCAGCAGTGTACCCCCCTCGGGTCAGCCCCAGCATTTT. Amino acids: CASSVPPSGQPQHF.